Only a few counts were recorded for the clone carrying this TCR beta chain. Antigen: not known. This sample stems from a study of T cell repertoires in cytomegalovirus infection. TCRdb called the reads again in MiXCR, with one record for every CDR3 protein. Among more than 95,000 distinct CDR3 sequences, more than 25% were seen once, and the ten largest hold about 53%. Study-level points and caveats: HLA-C-restricted CMV-specific TCR beta clonotypes were dominant in the ex vivo response.

The sample consisted of CD8+ T cells from cultured PBMCs, taken from culture after CMV antigen stimulation. The origin of this receptor is a human donor in good health (CMV status not recorded). Some clones in this sample may be carry-over from other donors' samples.

CDR3 in DNA: TGTGCCAGCTGTTACATACAGAGCTCTGGAAACACCATATATTTT. Translated: CASCYIQSSGNTIYF. The V call is TRBV28, the J call TRBJ1-3; D remains unclear. V was pared by 8 bases and J by 0 bases, with 14 bases between. The CDR3 sequence is 15 residues long. CDR1 MDHEN and CDR2 SYDVKM come from the germline V gene.